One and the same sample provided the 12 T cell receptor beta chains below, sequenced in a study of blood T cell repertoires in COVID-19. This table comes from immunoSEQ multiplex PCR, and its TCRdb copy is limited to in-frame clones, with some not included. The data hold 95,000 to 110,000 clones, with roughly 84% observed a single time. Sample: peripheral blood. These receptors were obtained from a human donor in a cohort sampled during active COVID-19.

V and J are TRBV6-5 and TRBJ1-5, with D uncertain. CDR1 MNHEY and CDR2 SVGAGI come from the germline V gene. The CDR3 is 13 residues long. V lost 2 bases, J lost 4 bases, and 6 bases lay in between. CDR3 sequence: CASSYQRNQPQHF. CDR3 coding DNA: TGTGCCAGCAGTTACCAGCGAAATCAGCCCCAGCATTTT.

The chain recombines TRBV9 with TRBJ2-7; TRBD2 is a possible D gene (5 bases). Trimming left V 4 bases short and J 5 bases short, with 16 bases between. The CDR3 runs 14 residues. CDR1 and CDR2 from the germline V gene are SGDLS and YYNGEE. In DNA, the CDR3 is TGTGCCAGCAGCCCGCGTTCGGGGTCGGACGAGCAGTACTTC. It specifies CASSPRSGSDEQYF.

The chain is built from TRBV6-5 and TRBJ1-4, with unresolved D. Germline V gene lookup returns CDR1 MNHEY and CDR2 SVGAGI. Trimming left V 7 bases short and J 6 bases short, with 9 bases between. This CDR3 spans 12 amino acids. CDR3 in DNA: TGTGCCAGCACCGAGGGATATGAAAAACTGTTTTTT. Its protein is CASTEGYEKLFF.

The CDR3 region has the DNA TGTGCCATCAGTGAATCGAGGGGGAAATCCTACGAGCAGTACTTC. It is translated as CAISESRGKSYEQYF. The chain joins TRBV10-3 to TRBJ2-7; a weak D match, TRBD1 (6 bases). Per the germline V gene, CDR1 is ENHRY and CDR2 is SYGVKD. This CDR3 is 15 amino acids long. Between the trimmed V and J ends, which lost 3 bases and 1 base, there was a span of 13 bases.

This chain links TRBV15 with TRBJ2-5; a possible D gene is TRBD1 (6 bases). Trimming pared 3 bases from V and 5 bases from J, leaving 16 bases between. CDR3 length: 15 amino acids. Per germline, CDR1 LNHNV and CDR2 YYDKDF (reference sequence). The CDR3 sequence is CATSRDTGSRETQYF. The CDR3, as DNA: TGTGCCACCAGCAGGGACACAGGGTCCCGGGAGACCCAGTACTTC.

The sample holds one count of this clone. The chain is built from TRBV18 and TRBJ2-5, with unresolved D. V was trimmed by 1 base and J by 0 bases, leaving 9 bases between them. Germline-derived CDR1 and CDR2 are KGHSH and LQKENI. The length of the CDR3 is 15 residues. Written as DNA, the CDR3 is TGTGCCAGCTCACCACTGCTTCACAACCAAGAGACCCAGTACTTC. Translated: CASSPLLHNQETQYF.

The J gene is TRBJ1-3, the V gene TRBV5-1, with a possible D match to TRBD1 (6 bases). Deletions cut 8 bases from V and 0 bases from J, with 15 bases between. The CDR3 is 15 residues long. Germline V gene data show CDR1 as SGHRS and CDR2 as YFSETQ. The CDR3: CASADTTGSGNTIYF. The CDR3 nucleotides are TGCGCCAGTGCGGACACGACAGGCTCTGGAAACACCATATATTTT.

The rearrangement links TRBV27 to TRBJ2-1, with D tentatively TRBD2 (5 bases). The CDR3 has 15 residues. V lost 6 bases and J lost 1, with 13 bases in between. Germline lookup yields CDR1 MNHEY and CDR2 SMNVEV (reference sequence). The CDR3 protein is CASSPSGPSYNEQFF. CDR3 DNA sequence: TGTGCCAGCAGCCCAAGCGGTCCATCCTACAATGAGCAGTTCTTC.

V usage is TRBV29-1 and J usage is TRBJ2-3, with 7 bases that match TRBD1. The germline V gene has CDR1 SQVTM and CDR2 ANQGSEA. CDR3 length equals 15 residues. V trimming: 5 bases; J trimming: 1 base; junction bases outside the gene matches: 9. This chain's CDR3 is CSVIKTGTGTDTQYF. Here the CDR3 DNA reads TGCAGCGTTATTAAGACAGGGACGGGCACAGATACGCAGTATTTT.

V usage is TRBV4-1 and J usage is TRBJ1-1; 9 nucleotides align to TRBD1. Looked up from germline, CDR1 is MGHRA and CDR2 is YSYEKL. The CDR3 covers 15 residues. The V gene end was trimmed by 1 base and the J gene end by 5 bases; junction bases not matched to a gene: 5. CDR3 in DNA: TGCGCCAGCAGCCAAGGGGGACAGGGAAGTACTGAAGCTTTCTTT. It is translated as CASSQGGQGSTEAFF.

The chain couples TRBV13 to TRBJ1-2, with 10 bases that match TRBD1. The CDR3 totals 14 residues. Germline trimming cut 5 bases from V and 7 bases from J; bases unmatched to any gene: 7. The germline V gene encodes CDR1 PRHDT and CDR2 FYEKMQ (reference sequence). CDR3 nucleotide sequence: TGTGCCAGCAGCACCCGGACAGGGGGGGTTGGCTACACCTTC. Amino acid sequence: CASSTRTGGVGYTF.

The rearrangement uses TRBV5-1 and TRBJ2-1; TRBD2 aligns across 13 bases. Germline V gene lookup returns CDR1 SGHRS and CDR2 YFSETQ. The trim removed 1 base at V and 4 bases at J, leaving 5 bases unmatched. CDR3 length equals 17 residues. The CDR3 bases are TGCGCCAGCAGCTTGTTAGGACTAGCGGGAGATTACAATGAGCAGTTCTTC. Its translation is CASSLLGLAGDYNEQFF.